Listed here are 27 T cell receptor beta chains from one sample, sequenced in a study of regulatory T cells in long-lasting Graves disease. iRepertoire HTBI primers and Arm-PCR of CDR3 regions built TCR beta libraries. MiXCR, applied by TCRdb to the multiplex PCR reads, yields one record per CDR3 protein. The repertoire consists of 300,000 to 500,000 distinct CDR3 sequences, with less than 25% occurring once and the leading ten covering about a fifth. Time point meaning: persistent/refractory GD, antithyroid drugs over 5 years with positive TRAb. Scientists built the TCR library using RNA that was extracted from PBMCs. The material sequenced was peripheral blood mononuclear cells (PBMCs), taken when the disease was refractory, from a patient treated with antithyroid drugs. The origin of the receptors is a female donor with Graves disease.

This clonotype appeared a few times. V is TRBV5-5 and J is TRBJ2-7; 10 bases are a match to TRBD1. V was clipped by 2 bases and J by 4 bases; unmatched bases: 6. Germline V lookup: CDR1 SGHKS, CDR2 YYEKEE (reference sequence). This CDR3 comprises 15 residues. CDR3 bases: TGTGCCAGCAGCTTCATGACAGGGGGCATTTACGAGCAGTACTTC. Translating gives CASSFMTGGIYEQYF.

Turning to this clonotype: One base separates it from a far larger clone, so it is likely a read error. Likely a read error: the CDR3 ends without its conserved phenylalanine or tryptophan. The chain carries TRBV7-2 and TRBJ2-5; D gene uncertain. Trimming removed 7 bases at V and 1 base at J, with 7 bases between. The CDR3 totals 12 residues. CDR1 is SGHTA, CDR2 FQGNSA, per germline. CDR3 sequence: CASNLGQETQYL. The CDR3 DNA reads TGTGCCAGCAATCTGGGCCAAGAGACCCAGTACCTC.

This clonotype was seen more than once but under ten times. The rearrangement uses TRBV7-2 and TRBJ2-7, with 11 bases matching TRBD2. Germline lookup yields CDR1 SGHTA and CDR2 FQGNSA. The CDR3 sequence is 14 residues long. Losses at the gene ends were 3 bases for V and 7 bases for J; bases not matched to a gene: 5. The CDR3 DNA reads as TGTGCCAGCAGCTTGGGTAGCGGGAGGGCGGAGCAGTACTTC. Protein: CASSLGSGRAEQYF.

This clonotype has more than one count but fewer than ten. The genes are TRBV5-6 and TRBJ1-6, with D unclear. Germline V gene sequence: CDR1 SGHDT, CDR2 YYEEEE. Deletions cut 1 base from V and 10 bases from J, with 12 bases between. The CDR3 totals 14 residues. The CDR3 DNA reads TGTGCCAGCAGCTTGAGGCAGGTGGGCTCACCCCTCCACTTT. Translation: CASSLRQVGSPLHF. The whole variable domain, remainder taken from reference TRBV5-6 and TRBJ1-6, is DAGVTQSPTHLIKTRGQQVTLRCSPKSGHDTVSWYQQALGQGPQFIFQYYEEEERQRGNFPDRFSGHQFPNYSSELNVNALLLGDSALYLCASSLRQVGSPLHFGNGTRLTVT.

This clonotype was counted a few times. The rearrangement uses TRBV3-1 and TRBJ2-7; no clear D gene. Between the trimmed V and J ends, which lost 1 base and 4 bases, there was a span of 8 bases. CDR1 is LGHDT, CDR2 YNNKEL, per germline (reference sequence). The CDR3 has 13 amino acids. As DNA, the CDR3 is TGTGCCAGCAGCCAAGCCACAAGATACGAGCAGTACTTC. The encoded protein is CASSQATRYEQYF.

This clonotype appeared a few times. V is TRBV2 and J is TRBJ1-1; 7 bases are shared with TRBD1. The CDR3 totals 14 residues. CDR1 and CDR2 (germline): SNHLY, FYNNEI. V shed 6 bases, J shed 0 bases, and the junction held 4 bases outside the gene matches. CDR3 protein: CASSQQGLNTEAFF. The CDR3 coding sequence is TGTGCCAGCAGCCAACAGGGGTTGAACACTGAAGCTTTCTTT.

This clonotype was seen only once. One end of the junction is discordant with germline, which a read error may explain. J is TRBJ2-7 and V is TRBV9; D unresolved. The germline V gene has CDR1 SGDLS and CDR2 YYNGEE. The CDR3 extends over 14 amino acids. CDR3 bases: TGTGCCGGCAGCGTAGTTCCGGTGACCTACGAGCAGTACTTC. Protein: CAGSVVPVTYEQYF.

Of note for this clonotype: With a much larger clone just one base away, this may be a read error. This chain links TRBV7-9 with TRBJ2-7, with D possibly being TRBD1 (5 bases). Germline lookup yields CDR1 SEHNR and CDR2 FQNEAQ (reference sequence). The CDR3 contains 15 residues. V was trimmed by 1 base and J by 1 base, leaving 11 bases between them. CDR3 sequence: CASSLGRGGSYEQYF. The CDR3 DNA reads as TGTGCCAGCAGCTTAGGAAGGGGTGGATCCTACGAGCAGTACTTC.

The chain couples TRBV4-1 to TRBJ1-1; TRBD1 is a possible D gene (5 bases). The CDR3 is 13 amino acids. Germline-derived CDR1 and CDR2 are MGHRA and YSYEKL. The V end lost 0 bases, the J end lost 9 bases, and 11 bases lay between the germline ends. The CDR3 nucleotides read TGCGCCAGCAGCCAAGAACGGGGCTACAAAGCTTTCTTT. Its protein product is CASSQERGYKAFF.

This clonotype was observed many times. V and J are TRBV28 and TRBJ2-7, with D perhaps matching TRBD1 or TRBD2 (6 bases each). Trimming took 5 bases from V and 4 from J, leaving 18 bases between them. Germline CDR1 and CDR2: MDHEN and SYDVKM. The CDR3 length is 15 residues. CDR3 bases: TGTGCCAGCAGTCCAAGGGTGTCGGGGGCATACGAGCAGTACTTC. Its translation is CASSPRVSGAYEQYF.

This clonotype appeared a few times. The chain recombines TRBV11-2 with TRBJ2-7, with D maybe TRBD2 (5 bases). Trimming took 4 bases from V and 1 from J, leaving 20 bases between them. The CDR3 consists of 17 residues. Germline V lookup: CDR1 SGHAT, CDR2 FQNNGV. As DNA, the CDR3 is TGTGCCAGCAGCTCTGGCGGGTACCGATCTCTATCCTACGAGCAGTACTTC. Translation: CASSSGGYRSLSYEQYF.

This clonotype has a count of ten or more. The V gene is TRBV2, the J gene TRBJ2-7; tentatively, D is TRBD2 (6 bases). With 7 bases removed from V and 4 bases from J, the gap between germline ends came to 14 bases. This CDR3 spans 13 amino acids. CDR1 and CDR2 from the germline V gene are SNHLY and FYNNEI. CDR3 amino acids: CASTGDLYYEQYF. In nucleotides, the CDR3 is TGTGCCAGCACGGGAGACCTGTATTACGAGCAGTACTTC. Full variable domain (missing parts from reference TRBV2 and TRBJ2-7): EPEVTQTPSHQVTQMGQEVILRCVPISNHLYFYWYRQILGQKVEFLVSFYNNEISEKSEIFDDQFSVERPDGSNFTLKIRSTKLEDSAMYFCASTGDLYYEQYFGPGTRLTVT.

V is TRBV7-6 and J is TRBJ2-5; possible D gene TRBD2, 5 bases. Gene TRBJ2-1 matches the end of the DNA better, so the J call may be wrong. The CDR3 runs 16 residues. CDR1 is SGHVS and CDR2 is FNYEAQ in the germline V gene. CDR3 sequence: CASSLATGGLYNEQFF. In nucleotides, the CDR3 is TGTGCCAGCAGCTTAGCCACGGGCGGGCTTTACAATGAGCAGTTCTTC.

This clonotype has just a few counts. The chain has TRBV6-5 and TRBJ2-3; TRBD1 aligns across 8 bases. With 4 bases clipped from V and 9 bases from J, the junction kept 9 bases outside the gene matches. The CDR3 extends over 14 amino acids. Germline lookup yields CDR1 MNHEY and CDR2 SVGAGI. The CDR3 bases are TGTGCCAGCAGTTTCCAGGGGGCCATCGGGACGCAGTATTTT. Its translation: CASSFQGAIGTQYF.

Only a few counts were recorded for this clonotype. CDR3 sequence (DNA): TGTGCCAGCAGACGTCCAGGGGGCGTGGTGGAGACCCAGTACTTC. The encoded protein is CASRRPGGVVETQYF. The chain couples TRBV6-1 to TRBJ2-5; 8 bases fit TRBD1. Germline V gene sequence: CDR1 MNHNS, CDR2 SASEGT. The CDR3 length is 15 residues. The junction had 11 bases not matched to a gene; V was cut back by 6 bases and J by 5 bases.

The chain joins TRBV20-1 to TRBJ2-7; 9 bases are a match to TRBD1. Germline V CDR1 and CDR2: DFQATT, SNEGSKA (reference sequence). The length of the CDR3 is 14 residues. Losses at the gene ends were 5 bases for V and 6 bases for J; bases not matched to a gene: 11. CDR3 sequence (DNA): TGCAGTGCTTTACAGGGGGCTGGGTATGGCGAGCAGTACTTC. Translated, it gives CSALQGAGYGEQYF.

The rearrangement links TRBV7-2 to TRBJ1-2; weak D call: TRBD1 (6 bases). The CDR3 runs to 14 residues. The V end was cut by 5 bases, the J end by 5 bases, with 15 bases between. Germline CDR1 is SGHTA and CDR2 is FQGNSA. This CDR3 is CASSVPGGFYGYTF. For the CDR3, the DNA is TGTGCCAGCAGCGTCCCCGGGGGCTTTTATGGCTACACCTTC.

This clonotype has more than one count but fewer than ten. The chain employs TRBV24-1 and TRBJ1-1; TRBD1 might be the D (6 bases). Trimming cost V 7 bases and J 3 bases, with 14 bases left between them. This CDR3 has 14 amino acids. Germline CDR1 reads KGHDR; CDR2 reads SFDVKD. The CDR3 spells CATRQAGVDTEAFF. In nucleotides, the CDR3 is TGTGCCACCAGACAAGCAGGGGTAGACACTGAAGCTTTCTTT.

A word on this clonotype: Just one base apart from a much larger clone, this may be a read error. The CDR3 carries no conserved terminal phenylalanine or tryptophan, so it likely arises from a read error. The chain carries TRBV28 and TRBJ2-7; no firm D call. CDR3 length: 13 amino acids. Germline-derived CDR1 and CDR2 are MDHEN and SYDVKM. Trimming took 2 bases from V and 2 from J, leaving 7 bases between them. CDR3 DNA sequence: TGTGCCAGCAGTTTACAGGTTACCTACGAGCAGTACCTC. Amino acids: CASSLQVTYEQYL.

This clonotype was seen at least ten times. The CDR3: CASSSGSYNQPQHF. In nucleotides, the CDR3 is TGTGCCAGCAGCTCCGGGAGCTACAATCAGCCCCAGCATTTT. J is TRBJ1-5 and V is TRBV7-2; D remains ambiguous. The CDR3 sequence is 14 residues long. Trimming removed 4 bases from V and 3 bases from J, with 10 bases in between. Germline lookup yields CDR1 SGHTA and CDR2 FQGNSA.

The chain uses TRBV18 and TRBJ2-2; 8 bases line up with TRBD2. CDR3 length: 16 residues. Germline V CDR1 and CDR2: KGHSH, LQKENI. Trimming took 5 bases from V and 6 from J; bases not matched to a gene: 11. CDR3 sequence (DNA): TGTGCCAGCTCAAAGGAGGCTAGCGGGTTATCCGGGGAGCTGTTTTTT. Its translation: CASSKEASGLSGELFF.

The chain carries TRBV12-3 or TRBV12-4 and TRBJ2-3; D is unresolved. The CDR3 loop spans 11 amino acids. V lost 3 bases, J lost 6 bases, and 4 bases lay in between. In nucleotides, the CDR3 is TGTGCCAGCAGTTTTGATGATACGCAGTATTTT. It translates to CASSFDDTQYF.

In this sample, this clonotype turned up a few times. The chain couples TRBV30 to TRBJ1-5, with 11 positions matching TRBD1. Per germline, CDR1 GTSNPN and CDR2 SVGIG (reference sequence). This CDR3 region has 13 residues. V lost 5 bases and J lost 7; bases outside the gene matches: 4. The CDR3 DNA follows: TGTGCCTGGGGACAGGGGGCGGACCAGCCCCAGCATTTT. As protein: CAWGQGADQPQHF.

This clonotype was seen at least ten times. This chain uses TRBV2 with TRBJ1-4, with no clear D. The CDR3 covers 13 residues. V dropped 9 bases and J dropped 6 bases, with 14 bases sitting between them. The germline CDR1 and CDR2 sequences are SNHLY and FYNNEI. CDR3 bases: TGTGCCAGTAGTCGGACCCGGGATGAAAAACTGTTTTTT. Translation: CASSRTRDEKLFF.

This clonotype has at least ten counts. The chain recombines TRBV20-1 with TRBJ2-4, with 12 bases aligning to TRBD2. This CDR3 has 19 amino acids. After removal of 1 base from V and 0 bases from J, the junction contained 10 bases not matched to a gene. Germline CDR1 reads DFQATT; CDR2 reads SNEGSKA (reference sequence). CDR3 in DNA: TGCAGTGCTAGAGGTGCGACTACTAGCGGGAGGTTAGCCAAAAACATTCAGTACTTC. This sequence encodes CSARGATTSGRLAKNIQYF.

The genes are TRBV18 and TRBJ1-6, with 8 bases matching TRBD1. Germline CDR1 is KGHSH and CDR2 is LQKENI. This CDR3 region has 15 residues. The V and J ends lost 3 bases and 10 bases, in that order; junction bases with no gene match: 8. Here the CDR3 DNA reads TGTGCCAGCTCACCCTTAGGACAGGGAGAATCACCCCTCCACTTT. It specifies CASSPLGQGESPLHF.

This clonotype showed up many times. The chain has TRBV12-3 or TRBV12-4 and TRBJ2-2, with D possibly matching TRBD2 (5 bases). This CDR3 is 16 amino acids long. Trimming pared 4 bases from V and 0 bases from J, leaving 12 bases between. The CDR3 DNA is TGTGCCAGCAGTTCAGCGGCACACGCGAACACCGGGGAGCTGTTTTTT. It specifies CASSSAAHANTGELFF.